This TCR beta chain was identified during a study of shared clonotypes between healthy human individuals. The study enrolled healthy HIV-negative adults without recent acute infections or vaccinations as donors. A word on this clone: Its antigen is still unknown.

Only in-frame clones appear in the TCRdb table, and some are missing; sequencing was by immunoSEQ multiplex PCR. The sample includes about a million clones, 70% to 80% of them seen just once. The CDR3 length is 15 residues. Trimming left V 4 bases short and J 0 bases short, with 12 bases between. Per germline, CDR1 SGHDT and CDR2 YYEEEE. Study observations and caveats: Richness estimates generally favored naive over memory subsets. Clonotypes shared by all four donors outscored non-shared clonotypes in generation probability.

The sequencing sample was made of memory CD4+ T cells from PBMCs. Regarding subset: CD45RA-negative fraction. The rearrangement joins TRBV5-6 to TRBJ2-3, with a weak D call TRBD2 (5 bases). The clonotype originates from a man younger than 35 in good health. Some clones in this sample may be carry-over from other donors' samples. CDR3 region: CASSGSSESTDTQYF. The CDR3 DNA follows: TGTGCCAGCAGCGGGAGCTCCGAAAGCACAGATACGCAGTATTTT. Together with reference TRBV5-6 and TRBJ2-3, the CDR3 gives the full variable domain: DAGVTQSPTHLIKTRGQQVTLRCSPKSGHDTVSWYQQALGQGPQFIFQYYEEEERQRGNFPDRFSGHQFPNYSSELNVNALLLGDSALYLCASSGSSESTDTQYFGPGTRLTVL.